The 25 T cell receptor beta chains listed next were all sequenced from one sample in a study of identical twins. One entry per CDR3 protein, called by TCRdb with MiXCR from the 5' RACE reads. This table holds around 250,000 distinct CDR3 sequences, 5% to 7% found once. These data also featured in a second study, about T cells expressing NK-cell markers.

Sequences were obtained from CD8+ T cells sorted from blood. These receptors were taken from a woman between 18 and 29 years old in good health.

This clonotype turned up a few times. The chain is built from TRBV20-1 and TRBJ2-3, with 11 bases matching TRBD2. The CDR3 loop spans 15 amino acids. After removal of 6 bases from V and 1 base from J, the junction contained 6 bases not matched to a gene. Germline CDR1 DFQATT, CDR2 SNEGSKA (reference sequence). Written as DNA, the CDR3 is TGCAGTGCCGTTCTAGCGGGGGGCCGCACAGATACGCAGTATTTT. It yields the protein CSAVLAGGRTDTQYF.

This clonotype came up a few times. The chain joins TRBV27 to TRBJ2-1; 8 bases match TRBD2. V gave up 6 bases and J gave up 7 bases; unmatched junction bases: 8. CDR3 length: 14 amino acids. In germline, CDR1 is MNHEY, CDR2 SMNVEV (reference sequence). CDR3 nucleotides: TGTGCCAGCAGAAAAGCGGGAGTAGGTAATGAGCAGTTCTTC. Translated, it gives CASRKAGVGNEQFF.

This clonotype appeared a few times. J is TRBJ2-7 and V is TRBV7-2, with unresolved D. V lost 8 bases to trimming and J lost 7 bases, with 12 bases between them. The CDR3 is 11 residues long. The germline gives CDR1 SGHTA, CDR2 FQGNSA. The CDR3 coding sequence is TGTGCCAGCGATCCGACCCCGGAGCAGTACTTC. Translation: CASDPTPEQYF.

In this sample, this clonotype turned up many times. The chain joins TRBV12-3 or TRBV12-4 to TRBJ2-1; 7 bases are a match to TRBD2. The CDR3 is 14 residues long. Losses at the gene ends were 7 bases for V and 5 bases for J; bases not matched to a gene: 8. CDR3 in DNA: TGTGCCAGCACCATGGGGGAGGGAAACAATGAGCAGTTCTTC. It yields the protein CASTMGEGNNEQFF.

The chain combines TRBV7-9 with TRBJ2-7; 8 bases match TRBD1. The CDR3 loop spans 16 amino acids. V was pared by 3 bases and J by 2 bases, with 9 bases of the junction left unmatched. Germline-derived CDR1 and CDR2 are SEHNR and FQNEAQ (reference sequence). Here the CDR3 reads CASSLAGGLNAYEQYF. DNA for the CDR3: TGTGCCAGCAGCTTGGCAGGGGGCCTCAATGCCTACGAGCAGTACTTC.

The sample holds many counts of this clonotype. V gene TRBV29-1 combines with J gene TRBJ2-2; D call uncertain. The CDR3 covers 14 residues. Looked up from germline, CDR1 is SQVTM and CDR2 is ANQGSEA. Deletions cut 6 bases from V and 4 bases from J, with 15 bases between. The CDR3 bases are TGCAGCGTGATGACACCTTGGAGCACCGGGGAGCTGTTTTTT. Encoded protein: CSVMTPWSTGELFF.

This clonotype was counted many times. The chain joins TRBV25-1 to TRBJ2-3, with D maybe TRBD2 (5 bases). The CDR3 extends over 16 amino acids. Trimming took 0 bases from V and 2 from J, leaving 12 bases between them. Germline CDR1 MGHDK, CDR2 SYGVNS. In DNA form, the CDR3 reads TGTGCCAGCAGTGAATATGAGGGAGACCCCACAGATACGCAGTATTTT. Translated: CASSEYEGDPTDTQYF.

This clonotype has ten or more counts. The chain combines TRBV29-1 with TRBJ2-7; 9 bases line up with TRBD1. The ends lost 6 bases at V and 3 bases at J; junction bases unmatched: 15. CDR1 is SQVTM, CDR2 ANQGSEA, per germline. This CDR3 comprises 16 residues. CDR3 in amino acids: CSVSGQGPMSDYEQYF. The DNA for the CDR3 is TGCAGCGTATCGGGACAGGGCCCCATGTCCGACTACGAGCAGTACTTC.

The table lists this clonotype with many counts. The J gene is TRBJ2-7, the V gene TRBV7-7; D unclear. The CDR3 extends over 13 amino acids. Looked up from germline, CDR1 is SSHAT and CDR2 is FNYEAQ (reference sequence). The ends were cut back, 4 bases at V and 3 bases at J, with 10 bases in the middle. The CDR3 DNA sequence: TGTGCCAGCAGCTCGCTCCCAGGCTACGAGCAGTACTTC. It specifies CASSSLPGYEQYF.

CDR3 in DNA: TGTGCCAGCAGCTCTGATTCCAGCCCCTACGAGCAGTACTTC. Residues: CASSSDSSPYEQYF. V is TRBV7-6 and J is TRBJ2-7; no definite D call. With 4 bases removed from V and 2 bases from J, the gap between germline ends came to 12 bases. The CDR3 spans 14 residues. CDR1 and CDR2 from the germline V gene are SGHVS and FNYEAQ.

This clonotype has a count of ten or more. The rearrangement joins TRBV5-6 to TRBJ2-5; TRBD2 aligns across 15 bases. The CDR3 has 16 residues. The V and J ends lost 2 bases and 3 bases, in that order; junction bases with no gene match: 2. The V gene's germline CDR1 is SGHDT and CDR2 YYEEEE. CDR3 loop: CASSFGLAGGEETQYF. CDR3 nucleotides: TGTGCCAGCAGCTTTGGACTAGCGGGAGGGGAAGAGACCCAGTACTTC.

The gene calls are TRBV9 and TRBJ2-3, with a weak D call TRBD1 (5 bases). CDR1 is SGDLS and CDR2 is YYNGEE in the germline V gene. The CDR3 contains 15 residues. V was trimmed by 4 bases and J by 6 bases, leaving 18 bases between them. The DNA for the CDR3 is TGTGCCAGCAGCCCTAGGGTTGGATCAGGGGATACGCAGTATTTT. It is translated as CASSPRVGSGDTQYF.

The chain joins TRBV7-9 to TRBJ1-1, with unresolved D. Trimming cost V 5 bases and J 7 bases, with 11 bases left between them. CDR3 length equals 12 residues. The germline V gene encodes CDR1 SEHNR and CDR2 FQNEAQ (reference sequence). The CDR3 here is CASSRLGNEAFF. For the CDR3, the DNA is TGTGCCAGCAGCCGACTCGGGAATGAAGCTTTCTTT.

Details on this clonotype: This could be a read error, since a much larger clone is one nucleotide away. This sequence joins TRBV15 and TRBJ1-1; TRBD1 matches at 8 bases. The germline CDR1 and CDR2 sequences are LNHNV and YYDKDF (reference sequence). The CDR3 runs to 15 residues. CDR3 region: CATSSDRGQNTGAFF. As DNA, the CDR3 is TGTGCCACCAGCAGTGACAGGGGCCAGAACACTGGAGCTTTCTTT.

For the CDR3, the DNA is TGTGCCAGCAGTTTATCTAGCGGCCCCACAGATACGCAGTATTTT. Amino acid sequence: CASSLSSGPTDTQYF. The rearrangement links TRBV28 to TRBJ2-3; 7 nucleotides line up with TRBD2. The CDR3 extends over 15 amino acids. The V and J ends lost 1 base and 2 bases, in that order; junction bases with no gene match: 3. Germline V gives CDR1 MDHEN, CDR2 SYDVKM.

This clonotype was seen many times. This rearrangement joins TRBV15 to TRBJ2-3, with 7 bases lining up with TRBD2. This CDR3 is built from 15 residues. The germline gives CDR1 LNHNV, CDR2 YYDKDF (reference sequence). V shed 5 bases, J shed 3 bases, and the junction held 8 bases outside the gene matches. For the CDR3, the DNA is TGTGCCACCAGCTGGCGACGGGAGGCAACAGATACGCAGTATTTT. Translated, it gives CATSWRREATDTQYF. Using reference TRBV15 and TRBJ2-3 for the parts outside the CDR3, the full variable domain is DAMVIQNPRYQVTQFGKPVTLSCSQTLNHNVMYWYQQKSSQAPKLLFHYYDKDFNNEADTPDNFQSRRPNTSFCFLDIRSPGLGDTAMYLCATSWRREATDTQYFGPGTRLTVL.

This clonotype has a handful of counts. V gene TRBV29-1 combines with J gene TRBJ2-3; possibly TRBD2 for D (5 bases). CDR1 SQVTM and CDR2 ANQGSEA come from the germline V gene. Trimming pared 3 bases from V and 5 bases from J, leaving 15 bases between. This CDR3 is 14 amino acids long. The CDR3 loop is CSVDFRGMGDTQYF. The CDR3 nucleotides read TGCAGCGTTGATTTTAGAGGGATGGGAGATACGCAGTATTTT.

The CDR3, as DNA: TGCGCCAGCAGCCCATTCCCGAGCTCCTATAATTCACCCCTCCACTTT. As protein: CASSPFPSSYNSPLHF. The chain recombines TRBV5-1 with TRBJ1-6; D gene unclear. Germline lookup yields CDR1 SGHRS and CDR2 YFSETQ. The CDR3 extends over 16 amino acids. Deletions cut 4 bases from V and 0 bases from J, with 11 bases between.

V gene TRBV7-9 combines with J gene TRBJ2-7; D uncertain. Looked up from germline, CDR1 is SEHNR and CDR2 is FQNEAQ (reference sequence). Between the trimmed V and J ends, which lost 2 bases and 3 bases, there was a span of 5 bases. The CDR3 length is 12 residues. The CDR3 loop is CASSLKGYEQYF. DNA of the CDR3: TGTGCCAGCAGCTTAAAGGGCTACGAGCAGTACTTC.

The chain has TRBV19 and TRBJ2-1, with TRBD1 as a possible D gene (6 bases). The CDR3 covers 17 residues. Per the germline V gene, CDR1 is LNHDA and CDR2 is SQIVND (reference sequence). V was clipped by 5 bases and J by 2 bases, with 19 bases between them. In DNA, the CDR3 is TGTGCCAGTAGTCCTTACATCACAGGGAGCACCTACAATGAGCAGTTCTTC. Protein: CASSPYITGSTYNEQFF.

A few counts support this clonotype. The rearrangement joins TRBV7-8 to TRBJ2-4; TRBD1 aligns across 9 bases. CDR1 is SGHVS, CDR2 FQNEAQ, per germline. This CDR3 is 14 amino acids long. V was clipped by 4 bases and J by 5 bases; unmatched bases: 3. CDR3 coding DNA: TGTGCCAGCAGCTCCTGGACAGGGGAAAACATTCAGTACTTC. Its protein product is CASSSWTGENIQYF.

This clonotype was seen a handful of times. V usage is TRBV15 and J usage is TRBJ2-1, with 12 bases lining up with TRBD1. V trimming: 8 bases; J trimming: 7 bases; junction bases outside the gene matches: 9. Germline V gives CDR1 LNHNV, CDR2 YYDKDF (reference sequence). This CDR3 spans 15 amino acids. The CDR3 coding sequence is TGTGCCACCTCAACCGGGACAGGGGGCACAAATGAGCAGTTCTTC. It specifies CATSTGTGGTNEQFF.

Only a few counts were recorded for this clonotype. The rearrangement joins TRBV6-1 to TRBJ1-1; perhaps TRBD1 as D (6 bases). The CDR3 length is 14 residues. V dropped 6 bases and J dropped 0 bases, with 11 bases sitting between them. The germline gives CDR1 MNHNS, CDR2 SASEGT. The CDR3 coding sequence is TGTGCCAGCAGGGCCAGGGGTATGAACACTGAAGCTTTCTTT. Encoded protein: CASRARGMNTEAFF.

This clonotype was seen more than once but under ten times. DNA for the CDR3: TGTGCCAGCAGCTCCCAAACAGGGTTTGAGACCCAGTACTTC. Translating gives CASSSQTGFETQYF. The rearrangement links TRBV5-6 to TRBJ2-5, with a tentative D call TRBD1 (6 bases). V was cut by 3 bases and J by 5 bases, with 14 bases left in between. Germline V gene data show CDR1 as SGHDT and CDR2 as YYEEEE. The CDR3 contains 14 residues.

The genes are TRBV12-3 or TRBV12-4 and TRBJ2-2, with 12 bases fitting TRBD2. CDR3 size: 16 residues. The V and J ends lost 5 bases and 7 bases, in that order; junction bases with no gene match: 8. CDR3 DNA sequence: TGTGCCAGCAGTCCCCTAGCGGGAGGGCCAGGCGGGGAGCTGTTTTTT. Translating it yields CASSPLAGGPGGELFF.